A selection of T cell receptor beta chains follows, all from one sample in a study of T cells and Merkel cell carcinoma outcomes. Here immunoSEQ multiplex PCR was the method, and the copy in TCRdb shows in-frame clones only, minus some. The sample carries a few hundred clones, 88% recorded once. Sequenced input: tumor tissue from Merkel cell carcinoma. The receptors originated from a human donor with Merkel cell carcinoma. Both conserved end residues are part of each CDR3. The order of the fields is CDR3 DNA, CDR3 protein, J gene, clone size, D gene, V gene. D genes are given only for firm matches. The size of a clone is reported for some rows only, either as once, few or many, or as a class for expanded clones.

cdr3_nt: TGTGCCAGTAGTATAGCCCCCGGCGCCGAGCAGTACTTC
cdr3_aa: CASSIAPGAEQYF
j_call: TRBJ2-7
clone_size: NA
d_call: NA
v_call: TRBV19

cdr3_nt: TGTGCCAGCAGCTTGGGAGGGATCTACTACGAGCAGTACTTC
cdr3_aa: CASSLGGIYYEQYF
j_call: TRBJ2-7
clone_size: NA
d_call: NA
v_call: TRBV5-4

cdr3_nt: TGCGCCAGCAGCTTGGCTACCGGGACAGACTTGAACACTGAAGCTTTCTTT
cdr3_aa: CASSLATGTDLNTEAFF
j_call: TRBJ1-1
clone_size: NA
d_call: TRBD1
v_call: TRBV5-1

cdr3_nt: TGTGCCAGCAGCTCCTCGGACCGGTTTGGCGAGCAGTACTTC
cdr3_aa: CASSSSDRFGEQYF
j_call: TRBJ2-7
clone_size: NA
d_call: NA
v_call: TRBV11-2

cdr3_nt: TGCGCCAGCAGGAGGGACAGGTCCACCTACAATGAGCAGTTCTTC
cdr3_aa: CASRRDRSTYNEQFF
j_call: TRBJ2-1
clone_size: NA
d_call: TRBD1
v_call: TRBV10-1

cdr3_nt: TGTGCCAGCAGACCCCAGGACAGGGACTACGAGCAGTACTTC
cdr3_aa: CASRPQDRDYEQYF
j_call: TRBJ2-7
clone_size: NA
d_call: TRBD1
v_call: TRBV28

cdr3_nt: TGTGCCAGTATGGAGGGGAGAGGGGAGCTGTTTTTT
cdr3_aa: CASMEGRGELFF
j_call: TRBJ2-2
clone_size: NA
d_call: NA
v_call: TRBV19

cdr3_nt: TGTGCCAGCAGCCGGCTCCTAGCGGGAGGCCGAGAGACCCAGTACTTC
cdr3_aa: CASSRLLAGGRETQYF
j_call: TRBJ2-5
clone_size: NA
d_call: TRBD2
v_call: TRBV7-9

cdr3_nt: TGTGCCAGCAGCCTCGGAACTAGCGGGGAAAGCTCCTACAATGAGCAGTTCTTC
cdr3_aa: CASSLGTSGESSYNEQFF
j_call: TRBJ2-1
clone_size: once
d_call: TRBD2
v_call: TRBV7-6

cdr3_nt: TGCGCCAGCAGCGGGACAGGACGACTCTCCTACGAGCAGTACTTC
cdr3_aa: CASSGTGRLSYEQYF
j_call: TRBJ2-7
clone_size: NA
d_call: TRBD1
v_call: TRBV5-1

cdr3_nt: TGCGCCAGCAGCCAAGATCTGCGGACAGGGGCCATCGTAAAATACAATGAGCAGTTCTTC
cdr3_aa: CASSQDLRTGAIVKYNEQFF
j_call: TRBJ2-1
clone_size: NA
d_call: TRBD1
v_call: TRBV4-1

cdr3_nt: TGTGCCAGCAGCTCCCGACTAGCGGGAGTTGGGGAGCAGTTCTTC
cdr3_aa: CASSSRLAGVGEQFF
j_call: TRBJ2-1
clone_size: NA
d_call: TRBD2
v_call: TRBV5-6

cdr3_nt: TGTGCCACCAGCAGAGATGGAGCGGGAGGGCCGGTTGAGCAGTTCTTC
cdr3_aa: CATSRDGAGGPVEQFF
j_call: TRBJ2-1
clone_size: few
d_call: TRBD2
v_call: TRBV15

cdr3_nt: TGTGCCCATCAAGGGGGGTCAAATCAGCCCCAGCATTTT
cdr3_aa: CAHQGGSNQPQHF
j_call: TRBJ1-5
clone_size: NA
d_call: NA
v_call: TRBV10-3

cdr3_nt: TGTGCCAGCAGCTTAAGTCCCCACAGCACCGGGAAGCTATTTTTT
cdr3_aa: CASSLSPHSTGKLFF
j_call: TRBJ2-2
clone_size: NA
d_call: NA
v_call: TRBV5-4

cdr3_nt: TGTGCCAGCAATTACCGCGGACTAGCGGGGGACCTACCCACAGATACGCAGTATTTT
cdr3_aa: CASNYRGLAGDLPTDTQYF
j_call: TRBJ2-3
clone_size: NA
d_call: TRBD2
v_call: TRBV27

cdr3_nt: TGTGCCAGCTCCGGGACAGGTGATTACGAGCAGTACTTC
cdr3_aa: CASSGTGDYEQYF
j_call: TRBJ2-7
clone_size: NA
d_call: TRBD1
v_call: TRBV5-8

cdr3_nt: TGCAGCGTTGAAGATCCCGGAACCACCAAGCAGTACTTC
cdr3_aa: CSVEDPGTTKQYF
j_call: TRBJ2-7
clone_size: NA
d_call: NA
v_call: TRBV29-1

cdr3_nt: TGTGCCAATAGGGTTTTTAACAGGGCAGACACTGAAGCTTTCTTT
cdr3_aa: CANRVFNRADTEAFF
j_call: TRBJ1-1
clone_size: NA
d_call: NA
v_call: TRBV19

cdr3_nt: TGTGCCAGCTCCAGCGGCCAGGGACAGGGATATGGCTACACCTTC
cdr3_aa: CASSSGQGQGYGYTF
j_call: TRBJ1-2
clone_size: NA
d_call: TRBD1
v_call: TRBV18

cdr3_nt: TGTGCCAGCAGCTTGAATCAGGGTCCCGAGCAGTACTTC
cdr3_aa: CASSLNQGPEQYF
j_call: TRBJ2-7
clone_size: NA
d_call: NA
v_call: TRBV5-5

cdr3_nt: TGTGCTCAAAGTCGGGGGGCCGGGGAGCTGTTTTTT
cdr3_aa: CAQSRGAGELFF
j_call: TRBJ2-2
clone_size: NA
d_call: TRBD2
v_call: TRBV10-3

cdr3_nt: TGTGCCAGCAGTTCATCCCGGGACAGGGGGCGCATGGAGACCCAATACTTC
cdr3_aa: CASSSSRDRGRMETQYF
j_call: TRBJ2-5
clone_size: NA
d_call: TRBD1
v_call: TRBV27

cdr3_nt: TGTGCCAGCAGCCAGGCGGGAGGGAACACCGGGGAGCTGTTTTTT
cdr3_aa: CASSQAGGNTGELFF
j_call: TRBJ2-2
clone_size: NA
d_call: TRBD2
v_call: TRBV13